The 10 T cell receptor beta chains listed next were all sequenced from one sample in a study of T-cell memory formation after mild COVID-19. TCRdb reanalysed the 5' RACE reads using MiXCR and keeps one entry per CDR3 protein. The data show over 150,000 distinct CDR3 sequences, with roughly 20% seen just once and 3.5% to 5% held by the top ten. The sequencing input was PBMCs or a T cell subset sorted from them (not recorded which). The receptor set was obtained from a man aged 18 to 29 who had mild COVID-19 (a few samples of this study predate the infection). Cell type and time point are not known.

As DNA, the CDR3 is TGCGCCAGCAGCCAAAGACAGGACTTCTACGAGCAGTACTTC. This codes for CASSQRQDFYEQYF. The V and J genes are TRBV4-1 and TRBJ2-7, with D perhaps TRBD1 (6 bases). Germline V gives CDR1 MGHRA, CDR2 YSYEKL. CDR3 length: 14 residues. The V and J ends lost 2 bases and 3 bases respectively, with 11 bases between them.

This clonotype was seen more than once but under ten times. This rearrangement joins TRBV27 to TRBJ1-1; D gene unclear. The CDR3 runs 13 residues. In germline, CDR1 is MNHEY, CDR2 SMNVEV (reference sequence). V was clipped by 2 bases and J by 1 base, with 5 bases between them. CDR3 amino acids: CASSLKSNTEAFF. The CDR3 DNA reads as TGTGCCAGCAGTTTAAAATCGAACACTGAAGCTTTCTTT.

The V gene is TRBV30, the J gene TRBJ2-1; D unclear. Germline V gene lookup returns CDR1 GTSNPN and CDR2 SVGIG (reference sequence). V shed 4 bases and J shed 5 bases, with 3 bases lying between them. The CDR3 length is 10 residues. The DNA for the CDR3 is TGTGCCTGGATCGACAATGAGCAGTTCTTC. Its protein is CAWIDNEQFF.

This clonotype was detected many times. The V call is TRBV6-1, the J call TRBJ2-3; D is unresolved. Trimming cost V 3 bases and J 7 bases, with 17 bases left between them. From germline, CDR1 is MNHNS and CDR2 SASEGT. CDR3 length: 15 amino acids. The CDR3 coding sequence is TGTGCCAGCAGTGATACCGGCAGCTTGAGGAATACGCAGTATTTT. It encodes CASSDTGSLRNTQYF.

This clonotype is medium-sized in the sample. The chain has TRBV5-1 and TRBJ1-4; D unresolved. The V and J ends lost 5 bases and 0 bases respectively, with 20 bases between them. The CDR3 loop spans 18 amino acids. Germline V gene lookup returns CDR1 SGHRS and CDR2 YFSETQ. The CDR3 DNA follows: TGCGCCAGCAGTGATGCTCTGCGAACTATTGCAACTAATGAAAAACTGTTTTTT. Encoded protein: CASSDALRTIATNEKLFF. Supplemented by reference TRBV5-1 and TRBJ1-4, the full variable domain reads KAGVTQTPRYLIKTRGQQVTLSCSPISGHRSVSWYQQTPGQGLQFLFEYFSETQRNKGNFPGRFSGRQFSNSRSEMNVSTLELGDSALYLCASSDALRTIATNEKLFFGSGTQLSVL.

The chain uses TRBV7-2 and TRBJ1-2; 11 bases fit TRBD1. CDR1 and CDR2 from the germline V gene are SGHTA and FQGNSA. The trim removed 4 bases at V and 8 bases at J, leaving 6 bases unmatched. CDR3 length: 14 amino acids. Written as DNA, the CDR3 is TGTGCCAGCAGCTGGGGACAGGGGGAGGGAGGCTACACCTTC. The encoded protein is CASSWGQGEGGYTF.

J is TRBJ1-5 and V is TRBV12-3 or TRBV12-4; D is perhaps TRBD1 (6 bases). The CDR3 totals 14 residues. Trimming took 6 bases from V and 6 from J, leaving 15 bases between them. In nucleotides, the CDR3 is TGTGCCAGCAGAGATACAGGGTCCTCTCAGCCCCAGCATTTT. Translating it yields CASRDTGSSQPQHF.

This clonotype was detected only a few times. V and J are TRBV12-3 or TRBV12-4 and TRBJ1-2, with no clear D. The CDR3 extends over 12 amino acids. Trimming shortened V by 5 bases and J by 7 bases, and 11 bases separated the two germline ends. The CDR3 here is CASSRSFGGYTF. As DNA, the CDR3 is TGTGCCAGCAGTCGGTCCTTTGGTGGCTACACCTTC.

The rearrangement joins TRBV15 to TRBJ2-2; TRBD2 agrees at 7 bases. The CDR3 contains 15 residues. CDR1 is LNHNV and CDR2 is YYDKDF in the germline V gene (reference sequence). The junction had 3 bases not matched to a gene; V was cut back by 3 bases and J by 2 bases. The CDR3 DNA sequence: TGTGCCACCAGCAGGGGGGGGGACAACACCGGGGAGCTGTTTTTT. This encodes CATSRGGDNTGELFF.

The chain recombines TRBV7-3 with TRBJ2-3; the D gene could be TRBD1 or TRBD2 (6 bases each). Germline V gives CDR1 SGHTA, CDR2 FQGTGA. This CDR3 has 14 amino acids. Trimming left V 4 bases short and J 6 bases short, with 14 bases between. CDR3 in amino acids: CASSSLGGKDTQYF. The CDR3 region has the DNA TGTGCCAGCAGCTCCCTAGGGGGGAAGGATACGCAGTATTTT.